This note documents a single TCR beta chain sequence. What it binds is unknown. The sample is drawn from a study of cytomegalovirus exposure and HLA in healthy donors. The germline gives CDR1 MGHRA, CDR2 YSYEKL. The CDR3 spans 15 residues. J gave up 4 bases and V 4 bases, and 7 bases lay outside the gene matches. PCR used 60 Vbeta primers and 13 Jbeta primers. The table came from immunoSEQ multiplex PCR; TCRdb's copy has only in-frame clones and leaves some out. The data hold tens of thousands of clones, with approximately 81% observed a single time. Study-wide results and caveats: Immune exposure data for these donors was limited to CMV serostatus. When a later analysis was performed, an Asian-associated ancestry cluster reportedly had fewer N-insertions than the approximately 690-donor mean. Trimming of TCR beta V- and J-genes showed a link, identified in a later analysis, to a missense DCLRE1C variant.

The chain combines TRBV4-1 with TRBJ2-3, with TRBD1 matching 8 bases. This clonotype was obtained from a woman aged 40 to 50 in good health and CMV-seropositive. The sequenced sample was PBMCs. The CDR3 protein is CASSRGQGGPDTQYF. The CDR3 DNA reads TGCGCCAGCAGCCGAGGACAGGGTGGCCCAGATACGCAGTATTTT.